The 22 T cell receptor beta chains below all came from one sample that was sequenced in a study of blood T cell repertoires in COVID-19. The repertoire was sequenced with immunoSEQ multiplex PCR; TCRdb's copy has only in-frame clones and lacks some. The table shows approximately 310,000 clones, with over 75% occurring only once. Material: PBMCs or T cells enriched from blood (not recorded which). The source is a man in his thirties or forties who had recovered from COVID-19.

This clone has only a few counts. This chain links TRBV5-6 with TRBJ2-1; TRBD2 matches at 10 bases. This CDR3 is 15 amino acids long. Per germline, CDR1 SGHDT and CDR2 YYEEEE. V lost 3 bases, J lost 6 bases, and 6 bases stayed unmatched. The CDR3 DNA reads TGTGCCAGCAGCTCCCCCGGGACTAGCGTCAATGAGCAGTTCTTC. Its protein is CASSSPGTSVNEQFF.

The chain couples TRBV9 to TRBJ1-1, with D tentatively TRBD1 (6 bases). CDR3 length: 16 amino acids. Trimming took 1 base from V and 5 from J, leaving 18 bases between them. Germline assignment: CDR1 SGDLS and CDR2 YYNGEE. The CDR3 DNA sequence: TGTGCCAGCAGCGTATTCCCTCACATTCAGGGGACTGAAGCTTTCTTT. Protein: CASSVFPHIQGTEAFF.

J is TRBJ2-5 and V is TRBV18, with 9 nucleotides matching TRBD1. The germline CDR1 and CDR2 sequences are KGHSH and LQKENI. The CDR3 length is 14 residues. J gave up 6 bases and V 4 bases, and 6 bases lay outside the gene matches. The DNA of the CDR3 is TGTGCCAGCTCACTAGCACAGGGGGCTCAGACCCAGTACTTC. Translating gives CASSLAQGAQTQYF.

V and J are TRBV7-2 and TRBJ1-5, with 7 bases identical to TRBD1. Germline-derived CDR1 and CDR2 are SGHTA and FQGNSA. The CDR3 consists of 14 residues. Unmatched junction bases numbered 5, after V lost 3 bases and J lost 6 bases. The CDR3 DNA is TGTGCCAGCAGCTTCAGGGGGTCCGGTCAGCCCCAGCATTTT. Translation gives CASSFRGSGQPQHF.

V and J are TRBV29-1 and TRBJ1-1; 11 bases line up with TRBD1. CDR3 length: 16 residues. The V gene's germline CDR1 is SQVTM and CDR2 ANQGSEA. Trimming at V came to 4 bases and at J to 7 bases, leaving 14 bases not matched to a gene. CDR3 amino acids: CSVVNPDRGRSDEAFF. Here the CDR3 DNA reads TGCAGCGTTGTAAACCCGGACAGGGGGCGATCCGATGAAGCTTTCTTT. Full variable domain (missing parts from reference TRBV29-1 and TRBJ1-1): SAVISQKPSRDICQRGTSLTIQCQVDSQVTMMFWYRQQPGQSLTLIATANQGSEATYESGFVIDKFPISRPNLTFSTLTVSNMSPEDSSIYLCSVVNPDRGRSDEAFFGQGTRLTVV.

This clone turned up a few times. The chain links TRBV27 to TRBJ1-5; D not resolved. Germline CDR1 and CDR2: MNHEY and SMNVEV (reference sequence). The CDR3 extends over 16 amino acids. V was pared by 2 bases and J by 4 bases, with 15 bases between. The CDR3 coding sequence is TGTGCCAGCAGTTTAGTCTCCGGGTATGGTAATCAGCCCCAGCATTTT. This gives the protein CASSLVSGYGNQPQHF.

The chain couples TRBV30 to TRBJ1-3; D is undetermined. V lost 1 base and J lost 4, with 2 bases in between. Germline V gives CDR1 GTSNPN, CDR2 SVGIG (reference sequence). CDR3 size: 11 residues. The CDR3 loop is CAWSAGNTIYF. The CDR3, as DNA: TGTGCCTGGAGTGCAGGAAACACCATATATTTT.

The chain is built from TRBV18 and TRBJ1-1; D gene ambiguous. This CDR3 contains 13 residues. CDR1 is KGHSH, CDR2 LQKENI, per germline. V was clipped by 4 bases and J by 0 bases, with 6 bases between them. CDR3 in DNA: TGTGCCAGCTCACGCACTTTGAACACTGAAGCTTTCTTT. Translating gives CASSRTLNTEAFF.

The chain recombines TRBV30 with TRBJ1-1, with 8 bases lining up with TRBD1. The CDR3 runs to 14 residues. Germline V gene sequence: CDR1 GTSNPN, CDR2 SVGIG (reference sequence). The CDR3 DNA is TGTGCGCTCATTTTAAGGACAGGGTGGGCCGAAGCTTTCTTT. Its translation: CALILRTGWAEAFF. The complete variable domain, with remaining parts taken from reference TRBV30 and TRBJ1-1, reads SQTIHQWPATLVQPVGSPLSLECTVEGTSNPNLYWYRQAAGRGLQLLFYSVGIGQISSEVPQNLSASRPQDRQFILSSKKLLLSDSGFYLCALILRTGWAEAFFGQGTRLTVV.

The V call is TRBV6-1, the J call TRBJ1-5; D ambiguous. V lost 4 bases and J lost 2, with 9 bases in between. Germline V gene sequence: CDR1 MNHNS, CDR2 SASEGT. The CDR3 runs 14 residues. The CDR3 is CASSGRIGNQPQHF. In nucleotides, the CDR3 is TGTGCCAGCAGTGGGAGGATAGGCAATCAGCCCCAGCATTTT.

The rearrangement uses TRBV27 and TRBJ1-6, with 9 bases identical to TRBD1. CDR1 MNHEY and CDR2 SMNVEV come from the germline V gene (reference sequence). Trimming took 7 bases from V and 10 from J; bases not matched to a gene: 11. CDR3 length: 15 amino acids. The CDR3 sequence: CASKAQGASGSPLHF. For the CDR3, the DNA is TGTGCCAGCAAGGCACAGGGGGCGAGCGGCTCACCCCTCCACTTT.

The rearrangement links TRBV7-2 to TRBJ1-1; 7 bases line up with TRBD1. This CDR3 contains 14 residues. Germline loops: CDR1 SGHTA, CDR2 FQGNSA. With 6 bases clipped from V and 11 bases from J, the junction kept 15 bases outside the gene matches. The CDR3, as DNA: TGTGCCAGCAGTCCCGGGACAGAAGTAGGTCGGGCTTTCTTT. It is translated as CASSPGTEVGRAFF. Variable domain in full (rest from reference TRBV7-2 and TRBJ1-1): GAGVSQSPSNKVTEKGKDVELRCDPISGHTALYWYRQSLGQGLEFLIYFQGNSAPDKSGLPSDRFSAERTGGSVSTLTIQRTQQEDSAVYLCASSPGTEVGRAFFGQGTRLTVV.

The rearrangement links TRBV30 to TRBJ1-4; TRBD1 matches at 9 bases. CDR1 is GTSNPN and CDR2 is SVGIG in the germline V gene (reference sequence). The CDR3 is 14 amino acids. The junction had 4 bases not matched to a gene; V was cut back by 1 base and J by 7 bases. CDR3 nucleotides: TGTGCCTGGAGTGGGGGACAGGGTCCTGAAAAACTGTTTTTT. Its translation is CAWSGGQGPEKLFF.

The J gene is TRBJ1-2, the V gene TRBV19, with D possibly matching TRBD1 (6 bases). Trimming cost V 9 bases and J 4 bases, with 18 bases left between them. This CDR3 has 14 amino acids. From germline, CDR1 is LNHDA and CDR2 SQIVND (reference sequence). The CDR3 nucleotides are TGTGCCAGCAGCCCGGACAGTTCAGCCTATGGCTACACCTTC. Amino acid sequence: CASSPDSSAYGYTF.

The chain links TRBV6-5 to TRBJ2-7; TRBD2 matches at 13 bases. This CDR3 is built from 15 residues. The J segment lost 1 base and the V segment lost 4 bases, leaving 1 base of the junction unmatched. Germline CDR1 reads MNHEY; CDR2 reads SVGAGI. The CDR3 here is CASSSTSGGSYEQYF. The CDR3 DNA reads TGTGCCAGCAGTTCGACTAGCGGGGGGTCCTACGAGCAGTACTTC.

In this sample, this clone turned up once. The chain couples TRBV7-9 to TRBJ1-1; D unresolved. Trimming removed 0 bases at V and 0 bases at J, with 5 bases between. There are 14 residues in the CDR3. Germline CDR1 is SEHNR and CDR2 is FQNEAQ (reference sequence). CDR3: CASSLASVNTEAFF. CDR3 sequence (DNA): TGTGCCAGCAGCTTAGCGTCAGTGAACACTGAAGCTTTCTTT.

The V gene is TRBV7-9, the J gene TRBJ2-1, with 7 bases lining up with TRBD2. CDR1 and CDR2 (germline): SEHNR, FQNEAQ (reference sequence). This CDR3 has 16 amino acids. Trimming took 5 bases from V and 10 from J; bases not matched to a gene: 17. The CDR3 region is CASSPATSDSFSEQFF. The DNA for the CDR3 is TGTGCCAGCAGCCCCGCCACTAGCGATTCCTTTTCCGAGCAGTTCTTC.

V gene TRBV7-8 combines with J gene TRBJ2-3; 7 bases agree with TRBD2. V dropped 3 bases and J dropped 0; count of bases not matched to a gene: 6. Germline-derived CDR1 and CDR2 are SGHVS and FQNEAQ. The CDR3 is 16 amino acids. CDR3 sequence reads: CASSLMWGGSTDTQYF. The CDR3 bases are TGTGCCAGCAGCTTGATGTGGGGAGGGAGCACAGATACGCAGTATTTT.

The CDR3 loop reads CASSQVPGQGESPLHF. The CDR3, as DNA: TGTGCCAGCAGCCAAGTTCCGGGACAGGGGGAATCACCCCTCCACTTT. V gene TRBV14 combines with J gene TRBJ1-6; 11 bases map to TRBD1. With V trimmed by 1 base and J by 10 bases, 6 bases remained unmatched. Germline assignment: CDR1 SGHDN and CDR2 FVKESK. The CDR3 is 16 amino acids.

This chain joins TRBV6-5 and TRBJ2-2; possibly TRBD1 for D (6 bases). Trimming cost V 4 bases and J 1 base, with 10 bases left between them. The germline V gene encodes CDR1 MNHEY and CDR2 SVGAGI. The CDR3 runs to 15 residues. CDR3 DNA sequence: TGTGCCAGCAGTTCCGGGACACTGAACACCGGGGAGCTGTTTTTT. Amino acids: CASSSGTLNTGELFF.

This CDR3 is CASSPQTGLGTQYF. In nucleotides, the CDR3 is TGTGCCAGCAGCCCGCAGACAGGGTTGGGGACCCAGTACTTC. The chain is built from TRBV7-9 and TRBJ2-5, with 7 bases lining up with TRBD1. J was trimmed by 7 bases and V by 5 bases; bases with no gene match: 10. The CDR3 is 14 amino acids. Looked up from germline, CDR1 is SEHNR and CDR2 is FQNEAQ (reference sequence). Full variable domain (rest looked up from reference TRBV7-9 and TRBJ2-5): DTGVSQNPRHKITKRGQNVTFRCDPISEHNRLYWYRQTLGQGPEFLTYFQNEAQLEKSRLLSDRFSAERPKGSFSTLEIQRTEQGDSAMYLCASSPQTGLGTQYFGPGTRLLVL.

The V and J genes are TRBV11-2 and TRBJ1-2; a weak D match, TRBD1 (6 bases). The length of the CDR3 is 15 residues. Germline V gene sequence: CDR1 SGHAT, CDR2 FQNNGV. The V gene lost 1 base and the J gene lost 3 bases, with 12 bases spanning the gap. CDR3 in DNA: TGTGCCAGCAGCTTAGCCCCGGGACAAGACTATGGCTACACCTTC. Residues: CASSLAPGQDYGYTF.